The 5 T cell receptor beta chains listed next were all sequenced from one sample in a study of identical twins' blood T cells (dated by TCRdb to the early 2010s). The method was 5' RACE. Reads for this sample came from an Illumina Genome Analyzer IIx. TCRdb applied fastp at Q25 and MiXCR to the public reads, then kept only in-frame beta chains. Every distinct CDR3 protein forms one entry, paired with its most common genes and DNA. In all, the sample holds 350,000 to 400,000 distinct CDR3 sequences, and more than 25% of those were seen once. The ten top clones hold about 6% of the sample. The sample consisted of PBMCs. These receptors were collected from a woman aged 18-49 years in good health.

This chain uses TRBV29-1 with TRBJ1-2; the D gene is possibly TRBD1 (6 bases). V was cut by 6 bases and J by 5 bases, with 16 bases left in between. Per the germline V gene, CDR1 is SQVTM and CDR2 is ANQGSEA. This CDR3 has 13 residues. The DNA of the CDR3 is TGCAGCGTCCTAGACAGGACCTCGTATGGCTACACCTTC. Protein product: CSVLDRTSYGYTF.

V gene TRBV20-1 combines with J gene TRBJ1-1; 8 bases fit TRBD1. Germline loops: CDR1 DFQATT, CDR2 SNEGSKA (reference sequence). The CDR3 has 15 residues. V lost 5 bases and J lost 1; bases outside the gene matches: 9. The CDR3 is CSASDPGTGNTEAFF. The CDR3 DNA follows: TGCAGTGCTTCGGATCCCGGGACAGGGAACACTGAAGCTTTCTTT.

This clonotype has more than one count but fewer than ten. The chain carries TRBV2 and TRBJ2-3; TRBD1 is a possible D gene (6 bases). Germline CDR1 and CDR2: SNHLY and FYNNEI. This CDR3 is 15 amino acids long. V was shortened by 6 bases and J by 2 bases, with 15 bases between the two germline ends. The CDR3 bases are TGTGCCAGCAGACTCAACAGGGCAAACACAGATACGCAGTATTTT. Protein sequence: CASRLNRANTDTQYF.

There are a few counts of this clonotype. The chain recombines TRBV3-1 with TRBJ1-2, with D tentatively TRBD1 (5 bases). Looked up from germline, CDR1 is LGHDT and CDR2 is YNNKEL (reference sequence). V was pared by 1 base and J by 8 bases, with 11 bases between. The CDR3 contains 13 residues. Here the CDR3 reads CASSQAVRDGYTF. The CDR3 bases are TGTGCCAGCAGCCAAGCGGTCAGGGACGGCTACACCTTC.

As to this clonotype: This sequence may be a read error, since a much larger clone differs from it by one base. The gene calls are TRBV10-3 and TRBJ1-5; tentatively, D is TRBD1 (6 bases). The tail of the sequence fits TRBJ2-3 better, so the J call may be wrong. The CDR3 runs to 13 residues. Germline V gene data show CDR1 as ENHRY and CDR2 as SYGVKD. The CDR3 DNA follows: TGTGCCATCAGTCCGACAGGTATTCAGCCCCAGTATTTT. It codes for CAISPTGIQPQYF.